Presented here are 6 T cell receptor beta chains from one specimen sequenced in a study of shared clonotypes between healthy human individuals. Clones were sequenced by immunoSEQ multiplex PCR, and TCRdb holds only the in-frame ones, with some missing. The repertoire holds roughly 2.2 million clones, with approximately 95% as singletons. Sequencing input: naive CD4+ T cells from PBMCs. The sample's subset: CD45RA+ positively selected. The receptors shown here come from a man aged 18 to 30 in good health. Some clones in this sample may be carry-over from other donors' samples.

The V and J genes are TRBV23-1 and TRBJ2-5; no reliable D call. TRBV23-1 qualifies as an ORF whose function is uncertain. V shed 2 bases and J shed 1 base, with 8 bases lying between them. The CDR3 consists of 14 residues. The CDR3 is CASSQERSQETQYF. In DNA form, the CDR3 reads TGCGCCAGCAGTCAAGAAAGGAGCCAAGAGACCCAGTACTTC.

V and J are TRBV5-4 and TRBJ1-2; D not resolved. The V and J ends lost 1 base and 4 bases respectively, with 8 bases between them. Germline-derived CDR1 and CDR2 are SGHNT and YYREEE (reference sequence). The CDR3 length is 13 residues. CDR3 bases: TGTGCCAGCAGCTTGCCGCCGGGCTATGGCTACACCTTC. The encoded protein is CASSLPPGYGYTF.

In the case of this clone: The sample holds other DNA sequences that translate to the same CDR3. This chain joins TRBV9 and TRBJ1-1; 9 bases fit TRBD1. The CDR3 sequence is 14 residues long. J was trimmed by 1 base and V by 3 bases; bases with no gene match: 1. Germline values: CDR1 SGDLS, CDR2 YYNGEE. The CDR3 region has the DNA TGTGCCAGCAGCGCGACAGGGGGGAACACTGAAGCTTTCTTT. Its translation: CASSATGGNTEAFF.

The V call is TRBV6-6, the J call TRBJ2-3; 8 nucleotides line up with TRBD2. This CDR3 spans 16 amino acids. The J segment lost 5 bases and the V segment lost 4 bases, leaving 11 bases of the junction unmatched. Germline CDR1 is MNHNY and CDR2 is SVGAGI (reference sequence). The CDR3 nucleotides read TGTGCCAGCAGTTCCATTGCGGGACTAGTGGGAGATACGCAGTATTTT. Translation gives CASSSIAGLVGDTQYF.

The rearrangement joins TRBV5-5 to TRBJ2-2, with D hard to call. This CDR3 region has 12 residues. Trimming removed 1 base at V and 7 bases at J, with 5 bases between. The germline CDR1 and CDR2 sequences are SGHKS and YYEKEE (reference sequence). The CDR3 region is CASSLLGGELFF. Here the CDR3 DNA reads TGTGCCAGCAGCTTGTTGGGCGGGGAGCTGTTTTTT. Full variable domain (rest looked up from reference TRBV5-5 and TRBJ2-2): DAGVTQSPTHLIKTRGQQVTLRCSPISGHKSVSWYQQVLGQGPQFIFQYYEKEERGRGNFPDRFSARQFPNYSSELNVNALLLGDSALYLCASSLLGGELFFGEGSRLTVL.

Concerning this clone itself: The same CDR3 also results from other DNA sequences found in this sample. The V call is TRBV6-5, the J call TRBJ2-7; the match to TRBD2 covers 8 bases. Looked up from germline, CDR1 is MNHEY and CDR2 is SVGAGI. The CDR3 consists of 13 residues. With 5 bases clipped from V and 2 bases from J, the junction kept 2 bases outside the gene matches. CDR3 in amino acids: CASSRGLAYEQYF. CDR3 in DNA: TGTGCCAGCAGTCGGGGACTAGCCTACGAGCAGTACTTC.